The 20 T cell receptor beta chains below come from one sample, sequenced in a study of blood T cell repertoires in COVID-19. Sequencing was performed with immunoSEQ multiplex PCR; in TCRdb, only in-frame clones are kept and a portion is missing. This sample has 250,000 to 300,000 clones, with under 90% found just once. Sequences were obtained from PBMCs or T cells enriched from blood (not recorded which). Receptor source: a man in his thirties or forties with acute COVID-19.

The chain links TRBV11-3 to TRBJ2-3; D ambiguous. There are 14 residues in the CDR3. Trimming removed 0 bases from V and 5 bases from J, with 9 bases in between. CDR1 is SGHNT and CDR2 is YENEEA in the germline V gene. CDR3 loop: CASSLETLGDTQYF. Written as DNA, the CDR3 is TGTGCCAGCAGCTTAGAGACTCTCGGAGATACGCAGTATTTT.

The rearrangement joins TRBV5-6 to TRBJ2-1; no reliable D call. The V gene lost 0 bases and the J gene lost 3 bases, with 10 bases spanning the gap. The germline V gene encodes CDR1 SGHDT and CDR2 YYEEEE. The CDR3 is made up of 15 amino acids. CDR3 region: CASSLGGNRYNEQFF. The CDR3 bases are TGTGCCAGCAGCTTGGGAGGAAATCGCTACAATGAGCAGTTCTTC.

This clone was seen just once. The rearrangement joins TRBV29-1 to TRBJ1-2; no clear D gene. V dropped 0 bases and J dropped 5 bases, with 10 bases sitting between them. The CDR3 totals 13 residues. CDR1 SQVTM and CDR2 ANQGSEA come from the germline V gene. The CDR3: CSVEEEGGYGYTF. CDR3 in DNA: TGCAGCGTTGAAGAGGAGGGAGGGTATGGCTACACCTTC. The full variable domain, rest sourced from reference TRBV29-1 and TRBJ1-2, is SAVISQKPSRDICQRGTSLTIQCQVDSQVTMMFWYRQQPGQSLTLIATANQGSEATYESGFVIDKFPISRPNLTFSTLTVSNMSPEDSSIYLCSVEEEGGYGYTFGSGTRLTVV.

On this clone: Other DNA sequences in this sample translate to the same CDR3. The chain recombines TRBV5-1 with TRBJ2-3; D is perhaps TRBD1 (5 bases). V gave up 1 base and J gave up 3 bases, with 12 bases separating them. This CDR3 is 15 amino acids long. CDR1 and CDR2 from the germline V gene are SGHRS and YFSETQ. CDR3 amino acids: CASSLRGLGTDTQYF. In nucleotides, the CDR3 is TGCGCCAGCAGCTTGAGGGGCTTAGGTACAGATACGCAGTATTTT.

The rearrangement joins TRBV4-2 to TRBJ2-3; TRBD2 is a possible D gene (5 bases). The germline V and J ends were trimmed by 4 bases and 4 bases, with 15 bases remaining between them. Per the germline V gene, CDR1 is LGHNA and CDR2 is YNFKEQ. The CDR3 totals 15 residues. The CDR3 loop reads CASSPPGLRSDTQYF. CDR3 sequence (DNA): TGTGCCAGCAGCCCCCCCGGACTGCGGTCAGATACGCAGTATTTT.

There are many counts of this clone. The chain uses TRBV7-6 and TRBJ2-3, with D perhaps matching TRBD1 (6 bases). CDR1 and CDR2 from the germline V gene are SGHVS and FNYEAQ. The CDR3 sequence is 15 residues long. Trimming took off 5 bases at V and 4 bases at J, with 16 bases between the two ends. Here the CDR3 DNA reads TGTGCCAGCAGCGGAGTGGGGGCCAGGGCAGATACGCAGTATTTT. Translating gives CASSGVGARADTQYF. Looking up the rest from reference TRBV7-6 and TRBJ2-3 gives the full variable domain: GAGVSQSPRYKVTKRGQDVALRCDPISGHVSLYWYRQALGQGPEFLTYFNYEAQQDKSGLPNDRFSAERPEGSISTLTIQRTEQRDSAMYRCASSGVGARADTQYFGPGTRLTVL.

This clone has only one observation. V usage is TRBV7-8 and J usage is TRBJ2-3; perhaps TRBD2 as D (6 bases). Germline CDR1 SGHVS, CDR2 FQNEAQ. The CDR3 is 17 residues long. V shed 8 bases and J shed 6 bases, with 27 bases lying between them. CDR3 sequence: CASAREGRRGSVDTQYF. CDR3 in DNA: TGTGCCAGCGCACGAGAGGGACGTCGGGGGTCAGTGGATACGCAGTATTTT.

Only a few counts were recorded for this clone. The J gene is TRBJ1-2, the V gene TRBV27, with D hard to call. Germline lookup yields CDR1 MNHEY and CDR2 SMNVEV (reference sequence). Trimming shortened V by 5 bases and J by 5 bases, and 12 bases separated the two germline ends. This CDR3 contains 13 residues. CDR3 residues: CASSISATYGYTF. In DNA, the CDR3 is TGTGCCAGCAGTATCAGTGCCACATATGGCTACACCTTC.

V and J are TRBV28 and TRBJ2-4; possibly TRBD2 for D (5 bases). Germline CDR1 reads MDHEN; CDR2 reads SYDVKM. The germline V and J ends were trimmed by 4 bases and 1 base, with 17 bases remaining between them. The length of the CDR3 is 17 residues. Here the CDR3 DNA reads TGTGCCAGCAGTTCGTGGACTGACCTTATCGCCAAAAACATTCAGTACTTC. Protein: CASSSWTDLIAKNIQYF.

This clone came up once. The chain couples TRBV4-1 to TRBJ2-3, with a weak D call TRBD2 (6 bases). CDR1 is MGHRA and CDR2 is YSYEKL in the germline V gene. V gave up 5 bases and J gave up 0 bases, with 12 bases separating them. The CDR3 is 15 residues long. Here the CDR3 reads CASSVDGTSTDTQYF. CDR3 coding DNA: TGCGCCAGCAGCGTAGACGGGACTAGCACAGATACGCAGTATTTT.

This chain connects TRBV5-6 to TRBJ2-2; TRBD2 is a possible D gene (5 bases). CDR1 and CDR2 (germline): SGHDT, YYEEEE. V lost 1 base to trimming and J lost 7 bases, with 17 bases between them. This CDR3 is 16 amino acids long. In DNA form, the CDR3 reads TGTGCCAGCAGCTTGTTCGGGATTGCCTCCAACGGGGAGCTGTTTTTT. Amino acid sequence: CASSLFGIASNGELFF.

V gene TRBV18 combines with J gene TRBJ1-3; D is perhaps TRBD1 (5 bases). The CDR3 runs to 15 residues. V was shortened by 6 bases and J by 3 bases, with 15 bases between the two germline ends. Germline assignment: CDR1 KGHSH and CDR2 LQKENI. The CDR3 region is CASSRGGSYGNTIYF. The CDR3 DNA reads as TGTGCCAGCTCCCGCGGGGGATCGTATGGAAACACCATATATTTT.

This CDR3 reads CASSSTVVPQYF. The CDR3 DNA is TGTGCCAGCAGCTCAACCGTAGTGCCCCAGTACTTC. The chain links TRBV11-3 to TRBJ2-5, with D uncertain. The germline V gene has CDR1 SGHNT and CDR2 YENEEA. This CDR3 contains 12 residues. V dropped 4 bases and J dropped 9 bases, with 12 bases sitting between them.

The chain carries TRBV27 and TRBJ2-6; D remains unclear. CDR3 length: 16 amino acids. V shed 0 bases and J shed 4 bases, with 10 bases lying between them. The germline V gene has CDR1 MNHEY and CDR2 SMNVEV (reference sequence). The CDR3 sequence is CASSLSGVGGANVLTF. CDR3 nucleotides: TGTGCCAGCAGTTTATCGGGCGTGGGCGGGGCCAACGTCCTGACTTTC.

This clone was detected once. J is TRBJ2-3 and V is TRBV6-5; D perhaps matches TRBD1 (6 bases). The CDR3 runs to 15 residues. Trimming pared 6 bases from V and 0 bases from J, leaving 13 bases between. Germline CDR1 and CDR2: MNHEY and SVGAGI. The CDR3 bases are TGTGCCAGCAGAAAACAGGGACGGAGCACAGATACGCAGTATTTT. Its translation: CASRKQGRSTDTQYF.

The CDR3 DNA reads as TGTGCCAGCTCACGAACAGGGTCTGGAAACACCATATATTTT. Protein product: CASSRTGSGNTIYF. The chain has TRBV18 and TRBJ1-3, with a tentative D call TRBD1 (6 bases). Germline assignment: CDR1 KGHSH and CDR2 LQKENI. This CDR3 region has 14 residues. V lost 4 bases and J 1 base, leaving 8 bases between the germline ends.

Of note for this clone: Other nucleotide sequences in the sample specify the same CDR3. The J gene is TRBJ1-1, the V gene TRBV7-8, with unresolved D. Between the trimmed V and J ends, which lost 3 bases and 0 bases, there was a span of 5 bases. The CDR3 extends over 13 amino acids. CDR1 SGHVS and CDR2 FQNEAQ come from the germline V gene. The CDR3 here is CASSLSLNTEAFF. CDR3 nucleotides: TGTGCCAGCAGCTTGTCGTTGAACACTGAAGCTTTCTTT.

This sequence joins TRBV14 and TRBJ2-5; TRBD2 aligns across 10 bases. Germline loops: CDR1 SGHDN, CDR2 FVKESK. The trim removed 8 bases at V and 4 bases at J, leaving 13 bases unmatched. The CDR3 has 16 amino acids. The CDR3: CASGSSLAGVAETQYF. The CDR3 DNA follows: TGTGCCAGCGGGTCCTCTCTAGCGGGAGTAGCAGAGACCCAGTACTTC.

V gene TRBV5-1 combines with J gene TRBJ2-2, with 12 nucleotides matching TRBD1. CDR1 is SGHRS, CDR2 YFSETQ, per germline. The CDR3 consists of 17 residues. The V segment lost 1 base and the J segment 4 bases; nucleotides outside the gene matches: 5. CDR3 in amino acids: CASSLQPGQGATGELFF. The CDR3 DNA reads TGCGCCAGCAGCTTGCAACCGGGACAGGGGGCCACCGGGGAGCTGTTTTTT.

This chain uses TRBV28 with TRBJ2-3; TRBD1 matches at 9 bases. The CDR3 totals 17 residues. The germline CDR1 and CDR2 sequences are MDHEN and SYDVKM. With V trimmed by 4 bases and J by 1 base, 9 bases remained unmatched. The CDR3 spells CASSSAPRDRGTDTQYF. CDR3 bases: TGTGCCAGCAGTTCTGCCCCACGGGACAGGGGCACAGATACGCAGTATTTT.